The TCR beta chain described here comes from a study of shared clonotypes between healthy human individuals. In germline, CDR1 is SEHNR, CDR2 FQNEAQ (reference sequence). This CDR3 comprises 15 residues. Trimming stripped 2 bases from V and 0 bases from J, with 8 bases between. This table comes from immunoSEQ multiplex PCR, and its TCRdb copy is limited to in-frame clones, with some not included. The sample yields about 2.4 million clones, 93% seen once. Sequenced input: naive CD4+ T cells from PBMCs. The subset: CD45RA+ positively selected. The chain uses TRBV7-9 and TRBJ1-3, with no clear D. The sequence was collected from a man younger than 35 in good health. Some clones in this sample may be carry-over from other donors' samples. The CDR3 bases are TGTGCCAGCAGCTTAACCCAACGCTCTGGAAACACCATATATTTT. Translated, it gives CASSLTQRSGNTIYF.